The 8 T cell receptor beta chains below come from one sample, sequenced in a study of Graves' ophthalmopathy and Graves' hyperthyroidism. Amplified TCR beta CDR3 regions were obtained using RNA transcripts as template. First-round RT-PCR used HTBI primers; second-round multiplex PCR followed. Using its own MiXCR run on the multiplex PCR reads, TCRdb lists one record per CDR3 protein. The sample lists about 480,000 distinct CDR3 sequences, 14% seen once, with around 9.8% in the top ten. The material sequenced was blood. The receptors stem from a woman aged 25 to 39 with Graves' ophthalmopathy.

In its sample, this clonotype was seen many times. This sequence joins TRBV4-1 and TRBJ1-1, with D perhaps matching TRBD1 (5 bases). This CDR3 has 16 amino acids. CDR1 is MGHRA and CDR2 is YSYEKL in the germline V gene. The V end was cut by 4 bases, the J end by 3 bases, with 18 bases between. The CDR3, as DNA: TGCGCCAGCAGCCTCCCCAGGCAGGGCCCCCACACTGAAGCTTTCTTT. Translating gives CASSLPRQGPHTEAFF.

The J gene is TRBJ1-2, the V gene TRBV12-3 or TRBV12-4; D is unclear. V was cut by 3 bases and J by 6 bases, with 11 bases left in between. The CDR3 is 13 amino acids. The CDR3 region has the DNA TGTGCCAGCAGTTTGCAAGGGCTCGATGGCTACACCTTC. This translates into CASSLQGLDGYTF.

This clonotype has at least ten counts. This chain joins TRBV6-1 and TRBJ2-5; D not certain. Trimming pared 4 bases from V and 0 bases from J, leaving 18 bases between. This CDR3 has 17 residues. From germline, CDR1 is MNHNS and CDR2 SASEGT. The CDR3 DNA reads TGTGCCAGCAGTGGGCGACGTCCCCAATTGTACCAAGAGACCCAGTACTTC. Encoded protein: CASSGRRPQLYQETQYF.

This clonotype has at least ten counts. The chain recombines TRBV11-3 with TRBJ1-1, with unresolved D. V was pared by 3 bases and J by 0 bases, with 11 bases between. CDR1 and CDR2 (germline): SGHNT, YENEEA. This CDR3 region has 15 residues. The CDR3 nucleotides read TGTGCCAGCAGCTTTCACAGCAACATGAACACTGAAGCTTTCTTT. Amino acids: CASSFHSNMNTEAFF. The full variable domain, with the rest looked up from reference TRBV11-3 and TRBJ1-1, is EAGVVQSPRYKIIEKKQPVAFWCNPISGHNTLYWYLQNLGQGPELLIRYENEEAVDDSQLPKDRFSAERLKGVDSTLKIQPAELGDSAVYLCASSFHSNMNTEAFFGQGTRLTVV.

This clonotype was seen ten or more times. The gene calls are TRBV14 and TRBJ2-7; tentatively, D is TRBD2 (5 bases). The ends were cut back, 1 base at V and 2 bases at J, with 15 bases in the middle. Germline-derived CDR1 and CDR2 are SGHDN and FVKESK. This CDR3 region has 16 residues. CDR3 DNA sequence: TGTGCCAGCAGCCAAGTTCCCAGCGGAAGCACCTACGAGCAGTACTTC. This gives the protein CASSQVPSGSTYEQYF.

The chain is built from TRBV9 and TRBJ2-5; the match to TRBD1 covers 10 bases. The CDR3 contains 16 residues. Germline loops: CDR1 SGDLS, CDR2 YYNGEE. The ends lost 0 bases at V and 3 bases at J; junction bases unmatched: 5. The CDR3, as DNA: TGTGCCAGCAGCGTAGGTGGGACAGGGGTAGAAGAGACCCAGTACTTC. It codes for CASSVGGTGVEETQYF.

This clonotype occurred many times. The chain joins TRBV28 to TRBJ2-7, with D possibly TRBD2 on 6 matching bases. Germline V gene data show CDR1 as MDHEN and CDR2 as SYDVKM. CDR3 length: 15 amino acids. Trimming cost V 1 base and J 0 bases, with 10 bases left between them. CDR3: CASSLYGGGSYEQYF. The CDR3, as DNA: TGTGCCAGCAGTTTATATGGGGGAGGCTCCTACGAGCAGTACTTC.

A few counts support this clonotype. The genes are TRBV11-2 and TRBJ2-5; 8 positions match TRBD2. This CDR3 has 16 residues. In germline, CDR1 is SGHAT, CDR2 FQNNGV. After removal of 4 bases from V and 0 bases from J, the junction contained 7 bases not matched to a gene. The CDR3: CASSSPRGGYQETQYF. For the CDR3, the DNA is TGTGCCAGCAGCTCTCCCCGGGGGGGGTACCAAGAGACCCAGTACTTC.